These 4 T cell receptor beta chains were all obtained from the same sample, sequenced in a study of T cells in Graves' hyperthyroidism and ophthalmopathy (dated by TCRdb to between 2018 and 2021). Libraries were built with multiplex PCR. Instrument on record: Illumina HiSeq 2000. TCR beta CDR3 regions were amplified from RNA transcripts. The first round of RT-PCR for the TCR CDR3 was performed with the HTBI primer set and the Qiagen OneStep RT-PCR kit. Using fastp at Q25 and MiXCR, TCRdb reprocessed the public reads and kept productive beta chains. CDR3 protein sequences are deduplicated, and each keeps its most common genes and DNA. This sample gives more than 300,000 distinct CDR3 sequences in total; approximately 15% of them show up just once. 20% to 25% of the sample goes to the ten largest clones. The sequencing input was blood. Receptor source: a woman aged 30 to 39 with Graves' hyperthyroidism.

Details on this clonotype: A much larger clone is a single base away; this may be a read error. The genes are TRBV27 and TRBJ1-2; TRBD1 matches at 8 bases. The CDR3 sequence is 14 residues long. Germline V lookup: CDR1 MNHEY, CDR2 SMNVEV (reference sequence). The CDR3: CPSSLHRGNYGYTF. The CDR3 nucleotides read TGTCCCAGCAGTTTACACAGGGGGAACTATGGCTACACCTTC.

This clonotype was recorded a few times. In DNA form, the CDR3 reads TGCAGTGCTAGAGAGGGTAGACGGGAAACCAATGAGCAGTTCTTC. As protein: CSAREGRRETNEQFF. The chain couples TRBV20-1 to TRBJ2-1; D may be TRBD2 (5 bases). V was shortened by 0 bases and J by 6 bases, with 15 bases between the two germline ends. Germline values: CDR1 DFQATT, CDR2 SNEGSKA (reference sequence). The CDR3 runs to 15 residues.

This clonotype occurred many times. V gene TRBV27 combines with J gene TRBJ2-7, with TRBD1 matching over 8 bases. The CDR3 extends over 14 amino acids. Germline V gene data show CDR1 as MNHEY and CDR2 as SMNVEV (reference sequence). The ends lost 8 bases at V and 2 bases at J; junction bases unmatched: 8. CDR3: CASLRDRTAYEQYF. The DNA of the CDR3 is TGTGCCAGCCTCCGGGACAGGACGGCCTACGAGCAGTACTTC.

This chain joins TRBV20-1 and TRBJ2-1; either TRBD1 or TRBD2 may fit D (5 bases each). V lost 1 base and J 0 bases, leaving 10 bases between the germline ends. The germline V gene encodes CDR1 DFQATT and CDR2 SNEGSKA (reference sequence). The CDR3 loop spans 15 amino acids. CDR3 residues: CSARGGSPSYNEQFF. As DNA, the CDR3 is TGCAGTGCTAGAGGGGGGAGTCCCTCCTACAATGAGCAGTTCTTC.